This is a list of T cell receptor beta chains from one sample in a study of T cell responses to AZD1222 COVID-19 vaccine. TCRdb's table, derived via immunoSEQ multiplex PCR, lists solely in-frame clones and lacks some. The table lists tens of thousands of clones, about 78% of them singletons, with about 50% in the top ten. Sample: peripheral blood, taken 28 days after the second AZD1222 dose. The origin of the receptors is an adult who received the AZD1222 COVID-19 vaccine. The CDR3 runs from the conserved cysteine through the conserved F or W. Each record gives: J gene, clone size, V gene, D gene, CDR3 protein, CDR3 DNA. D genes are given only for firm matches. The size of a clone is reported for some rows only, either as once, few or many, or as a class for expanded clones.

>TRBJ2-2|NA|TRBV10-3|NA
CAISDSDLGTGELFF
TGTGCCATCAGTGATTCCGATTTAGGTACCGGGGAGCTGTTTTTT
>TRBJ2-5|NA|TRBV2|NA
CASSLQGIVTQYF
TGTGCCAGCAGTCTCCAGGGGATAGTGACCCAGTACTTC
>TRBJ1-1|NA|TRBV27|NA
CASSLMGRTEAFF
TGTGCCAGCAGTTTAATGGGGAGGACTGAAGCTTTCTTT
>TRBJ2-1|NA|TRBV7-6|TRBD2
CASSLEAGGTYNEQFF
TGTGCCAGCAGCTTAGAAGCGGGAGGCACCTACAATGAGCAGTTCTTC
>TRBJ1-2|NA|TRBV7-9|NA
CASSREFYGYTF
TGTGCCAGCAGCCGGGAGTTCTATGGCTACACCTTC
>TRBJ1-5|NA|TRBV7-9|TRBD1
CASSLGQGSNQPQHF
TGTGCCAGCAGCTTAGGACAGGGAAGCAATCAGCCCCAGCATTTT
>TRBJ2-2|NA|TRBV6-2/TRBV6-3|NA
CASRRDADTGELFF
TGTGCCAGCCGCCGGGACGCGGACACCGGGGAGCTGTTTTTT
>TRBJ2-3|many|TRBV7-6|NA
CASSLRDIGTDTQYF
TGTGCCAGCAGCCTCCGGGACATAGGCACAGATACGCAGTATTTT
>TRBJ1-3|once|TRBV15|NA
CATSPLLDGNTIYF
TGTGCCACCAGCCCTTTACTGGACGGAAACACCATATATTTT
>TRBJ2-3|NA|TRBV3-1/TRBV3-2|NA
CASSDSGGSDTQYF
TGTGCCAGCAGCGATAGTGGGGGGTCCGATACGCAGTATTTT
>TRBJ2-1|NA|TRBV27|NA
CASSYPGNEQFF
TGTGCCAGCTCCTACCCAGGGAATGAGCAGTTCTTC
>TRBJ1-5|NA|TRBV6-5|NA
CASKGVGSNQPQHF
TGTGCCAGCAAAGGCGTGGGGAGCAATCAGCCCCAGCATTTT
>TRBJ2-1|NA|TRBV29-1|TRBD2
CSVRPGLAVNNEQFF
TGCAGCGTACGACCGGGACTAGCGGTAAACAATGAGCAGTTCTTC
>TRBJ1-6|NA|TRBV5-4|TRBD1
CASSEAPGTALHF
TGTGCCAGCAGCGAGGCGCCCGGGACAGCCCTCCACTTT
>TRBJ1-4|NA|TRBV19|NA
CASGTPEGINEKLFF
TGTGCCAGCGGGACACCAGAAGGGATCAATGAAAAACTGTTTTTT
>TRBJ2-6|few|TRBV7-9|NA
CASSLDGAGANVLTF
TGTGCCAGCAGCTTAGACGGGGCTGGGGCCAACGTCCTGACTTTC
>TRBJ1-1|NA|TRBV18|NA
CASSAGEGRDTEAFF
TGTGCCAGCTCAGCAGGGGAGGGGCGGGACACTGAAGCTTTCTTT
>TRBJ2-1|NA|TRBV7-8|TRBD2
CASSEGLAGGPLNEQFF
TGTGCCAGCAGCGAGGGACTAGCGGGAGGGCCGTTAAATGAGCAGTTCTTC
>TRBJ1-1|NA|TRBV30|NA
CAWSNAGEAFF
TGTGCCTGGAGCAACGCAGGTGAAGCTTTCTTT
>TRBJ2-1|NA|TRBV3-1/TRBV3-2|TRBD2
CASSRRTSGSSYNEQFF
TGTGCCAGCAGCCGCCGGACTAGCGGAAGCTCCTACAATGAGCAGTTCTTC
>TRBJ2-2|once|TRBV6-1|TRBD1
CASSEAREGANTGELFF
TGTGCCAGCAGTGAAGCGCGAGAGGGGGCAAACACCGGGGAGCTGTTTTTT
>TRBJ2-3|few|TRBV7-9|TRBD1
CASSSSPGGADTQYF
TGTGCCAGCAGCTCCTCCCCAGGGGGCGCAGATACGCAGTATTTT
>TRBJ1-2|NA|TRBV7-9|TRBD1
CASSPGQAYGYTF
TGTGCCAGCAGCCCGGGACAGGCCTATGGCTACACCTTC
>TRBJ2-2|NA|TRBV29-1|NA
CSVADLETGELFF
TGCAGCGTTGCAGACTTAGAAACCGGGGAGCTGTTTTTT
>TRBJ2-3|NA|TRBV9|NA
CASSGPTDTQYF
TGTGCCAGCAGCGGTCCCACAGATACGCAGTATTTT
>TRBJ2-3|few|TRBV10-1|NA
CASSYSTDTQYF
TGCGCCAGCAGTTACAGCACAGATACGCAGTATTTT
>TRBJ2-1|NA|TRBV2|TRBD2
CASSPGTSDYNEQFF
TGTGCCAGCAGCCCCGGGACTAGCGACTACAATGAGCAGTTCTTC
>TRBJ2-1|NA|TRBV9|TRBD1
CASSVPGQGASSAYNEQFF
TGTGCCAGCAGCGTGCCGGGACAGGGGGCCTCCTCCGCTTACAATGAGCAGTTCTTC
>TRBJ2-5|once|TRBV6-6|TRBD1
CASRGTGFGGETQYF
TGTGCCAGCAGGGGGACAGGGTTTGGGGGAGAGACCCAGTACTTC
>TRBJ1-1|NA|TRBV5-1|NA
CASSPTTARTAEAFF
TGCGCCAGCAGCCCCACGACCGCTAGGACGGCGGAAGCTTTCTTT
>TRBJ2-2|NA|TRBV7-9|NA
CASSVHRAGGELFF
TGTGCCAGCAGCGTTCACAGGGCCGGCGGGGAGCTGTTTTTT
>TRBJ2-3|NA|TRBV7-3|NA
CASSLAAGRTDTQYF
TGTGCCAGCAGCTTAGCGGCGGGCCGCACAGATACGCAGTATTTT
>TRBJ2-7|NA|TRBV18|TRBD1
CASSPPTGEHEQYF
TGTGCCAGCTCACCCCCCACAGGGGAGCACGAGCAGTACTTC
>TRBJ2-3|NA|TRBV5-6|NA
CASSLLRTDTQYF
TGTGCCAGCAGCCTCCTTCGCACAGATACGCAGTATTTT
>TRBJ2-5|NA|TRBV19|NA
CASSMGGQRGETQYF
TGTGCCAGTAGTATGGGGGGCCAGAGGGGGGAGACCCAGTACTTC
>TRBJ1-6|NA|TRBV11-1|TRBD1
CASSSTQGASSPLHF
TGTGCCAGCAGCTCCACTCAGGGGGCGAGTTCACCCCTCCACTTT
>TRBJ2-5|NA|TRBV6-5|NA
CASSNGPDLAQYF
TGTGCCAGCAGTAATGGACCGGACTTGGCCCAGTACTTC
>TRBJ1-2|NA|TRBV7-9|NA
CASSSPSSTAYFGYTF
TGTGCCAGCAGCTCCCCCTCTTCGACGGCCTATTTCGGCTACACCTTC
>TRBJ1-2|NA|TRBV7-9|NA
CASSLGLGVRDGYTF
TGTGCCAGCAGCTTAGGATTGGGAGTTAGGGATGGCTACACCTTC
>TRBJ2-2|NA|TRBV6-5|NA
CASSRWTGTGELFF
TGTGCCAGCAGTAGATGGACTGGAACCGGGGAGCTGTTTTTT
>TRBJ1-5|NA|TRBV7-9|NA
CASSLGGGAGSNQPQHF
TGTGCCAGCAGCTTAGGGGGGGGCGCGGGAAGCAATCAGCCCCAGCATTTT
>TRBJ1-3|few|TRBV4-3|NA
CASSQDLAGGLSGNTIYF
TGCGCCAGCAGCCAAGATCTTGCCGGGGGCCTCTCTGGAAACACCATATATTTT
>TRBJ2-1|many|TRBV15|NA
CATSRDLVGEASSYNEQFF
TGTGCCACCAGCAGAGATCTGGTGGGAGAGGCCAGCTCCTACAATGAGCAGTTCTTC
>TRBJ2-1|NA|TRBV3-1/TRBV3-2|TRBD2
CASSQGQGIRGTSGIVEQFF
TGTGCCAGCAGCCAAGGACAGGGAATAAGGGGGACTAGCGGGATTGTTGAGCAGTTCTTC
>TRBJ1-5|NA|TRBV28|NA
CASSLSRGYQPQHF
TGTGCCAGCAGTTTATCTAGGGGCTATCAGCCCCAGCATTTT
>TRBJ2-2|NA|TRBV6-6|NA
CASTQDRTGELFF
TGTGCCAGCACCCAGGACCGCACCGGGGAGCTGTTTTTT
>TRBJ1-2|NA|TRBV3-1/TRBV3-2|TRBD1
CASSQLPGQGGSSYGYTF
TGTGCCAGCAGCCAACTACCGGGACAAGGGGGCTCGAGCTATGGCTACACCTTC
>TRBJ1-4|NA|TRBV7-2|NA
CATGHTNEKLFF
TGTGCCACCGGACACACTAATGAAAAACTGTTTTTT
>TRBJ1-5|NA|TRBV5-8|NA
CASSYGGIVNQPQHF
TGTGCCAGCAGCTACGGGGGTATCGTCAATCAGCCCCAGCATTTT
>TRBJ2-7|few|TRBV29-1|TRBD1
CSVASRGHEQYF
TGCAGCGTTGCCAGTAGGGGGCACGAGCAGTACTTC
>TRBJ1-2|NA|TRBV19|NA
CASESQGIGYGYTF
TGTGCCAGTGAGTCCCAGGGAATCGGCTATGGCTACACCTTC
>TRBJ2-7|few|TRBV10-1|TRBD1
CASSEYLGQDPYEQYF
TGCGCCAGCAGTGAGTACCTCGGACAGGACCCCTACGAGCAGTACTTC
>TRBJ2-6|once|TRBV19|NA
CASSIELGGPLGANVLTF
TGTGCCAGTAGTATCGAGTTGGGGGGGCCGCTTGGGGCCAACGTCCTGACTTTC
>TRBJ2-1|NA|TRBV12-5|NA
CASASIGDEQFF
TGTGCTAGTGCCTCCATAGGGGATGAGCAGTTCTTC
>TRBJ1-2|NA|TRBV6-5|TRBD1
CASVQTGSGYGYTF
TGTGCCAGCGTGCAGACAGGGAGCGGCTATGGCTACACCTTC
>TRBJ2-2|once|TRBV7-2|NA
CASSLVGTGRTGELFF
TGTGCCAGCAGCTTAGTGGGGACCGGGCGCACCGGGGAGCTGTTTTTT
>TRBJ2-2|NA|TRBV28|NA
CASITRWGEANTGELFF
TGTGCCAGCATCACAAGGTGGGGAGAGGCGAACACCGGGGAGCTGTTTTTT